Listed below are T cell receptor beta chains from one sample, sequenced in a study of T cells in Graves' hyperthyroidism and ophthalmopathy. TCRdb re-analysed the multiplex PCR reads in MiXCR, keeping a single row per CDR3 protein. The table lists around 600,000 distinct CDR3 sequences, 13% to 15% of them singletons. Sequencing was carried out using blood. The receptors here all came from a woman under 30 with Graves' ophthalmopathy. Each CDR3 is given with its conserved first and last residue. A D gene is named only where the DNA matches it firmly. The size of a clone is reported for some rows only, either as once, few or many, or as a class for expanded clones.

V gene	D gene	CDR3 length	clone size	J gene	CDR3 DNA	CDR3 protein
TRBV20-1	TRBD1	14	many	TRBJ1-2	TGCAGTGCCAATCGACAGGGATTCTTCTTTGGCTACACCTTC	CSANRQGFFFGYTF
TRBV28	NA	15	once	TRBJ2-5	TGTGCCAGCTCTCCGTTCTCGGGACATAGTGAGACCCAGTACTTC	CASSPFSGHSETQYF
TRBV3-2	NA	14	few	TRBJ2-7	TGTGCCAGCAGCCATGGAAAGTGGTTCTACGAGCAGTACTTC	CASSHGKWFYEQYF
TRBV30	NA	11	many	TRBJ1-1	TGTGCCTGGAGGATGAACACTGAAGCTTTCTTT	CAWRMNTEAFF
TRBV12-3/TRBV12-4	NA	13	few	TRBJ1-1	TGTGCCAGCAGTTCATTCGGGAACACTGAAGCTTTCTTT	CASSSFGNTEAFF
TRBV7-8	TRBD2	17	NA	TRBJ2-3	TGTGCCAGCAGCTTAGCACCCAGGACTAGCGGGATAGATACGCAGTATTTT	CASSLAPRTSGIDTQYF
TRBV20-1	TRBD2	16	NA	TRBJ2-2	TGCAGTGCTAGAGCCCAGGGACTAGAGGACACCGGGGAGCTGTTTTTT	CSARAQGLEDTGELFF
TRBV25-1	NA	14	few	TRBJ1-4	TGTGCCAGCAGTTCGAGTAGGGAGAATGAAAAACTGTTTTTT	CASSSSRENEKLFF
TRBV24-1	TRBD1	15	NA	TRBJ2-7	TGTGCCACCAGTGACAGGACAGGGGGCTTCCACGAGCAGTACTTC	CATSDRTGGFHEQYF
TRBV12-3/TRBV12-4	NA	17	once	TRBJ2-3	TGTGCCAGCAGCAGGGAGGGGGCCACGCCTAGCACAGATACGCAGTATTTT	CASSREGATPSTDTQYF
TRBV28	NA	15	few	TRBJ2-2	TGTGCCAGCACCCTTGGGGTCTCGAACACCGGGGAGCTGTTTTTT	CASTLGVSNTGELFF
TRBV2	TRBD1	17	few	TRBJ1-6	TGTGCCAGCAGTGAAGCGCAACGGACAGGGGCAGTGTCACCCCTCCACTTT	CASSEAQRTGAVSPLHF
TRBV30	TRBD2	12	many	TRBJ2-1	TGTGCCTGGAGTGTGGGCGGGAGAGATCCGTTCTTC	CAWSVGGRDPFF
TRBV4-3	TRBD1	17	few	TRBJ2-3	TGCGCCAGCAGCCAAGAAAAGACCCGACAGGGTACAGATACGCAGTATTTT	CASSQEKTRQGTDTQYF
TRBV19	TRBD2	14	NA	TRBJ2-1	TGTGCCAGTGTTAGCGGGAGCTCCTACAATGAGCAGTTCTTC	CASVSGSSYNEQFF
TRBV20-1	TRBD1	16	many	TRBJ1-2	TGCAGTGCTAGAGATATTGACAGGGCCCCTAACTATGGCTACACCTTC	CSARDIDRAPNYGYTF
TRBV2	NA	13	many	TRBJ2-5	TGTGCCAGCAGTGAAGGGGCCCCGGAGACCCAGTACTTC	CASSEGAPETQYF
TRBV24-1	NA	16	NA	TRBJ2-5	TGTGCCACCAGTGATTCTCCCGGGACACTTCAAGAGACCCAGTACTTC	CATSDSPGTLQETQYF
TRBV25-1	NA	14	NA	TRBJ1-1	TGTGCCAGCAGACCCAAAGGAGGGAACACTGAAGCTTTCTTT	CASRPKGGNTEAFF
TRBV3-1	NA	15	many	TRBJ1-5	TGTGCCAGCAGCCAACAAAGGGGGAGCAATCAGCCCCAGCATTTT	CASSQQRGSNQPQHF
TRBV7-8	NA	14	many	TRBJ1-1	TGTGCCAGCAGCTTACCAAGGGGGAACACTGAAGCTTTCTTT	CASSLPRGNTEAFF
TRBV6-1	TRBD1	15	many	TRBJ2-7	TGTGCCAGCAGTTTCATGTCGGGACAGGACTACGAGCAGTACTTC	CASSFMSGQDYEQYF
TRBV18	NA	15	many	TRBJ1-4	TGTGCCAGCTCACCAAGCTTTTCAACTAATGAAAAACTGTTTTTT	CASSPSFSTNEKLFF
TRBV5-1	TRBD2	15	many	TRBJ2-1	TGCGCCAGCAGCTTGGGAGCGGGAGGGTACGTTGAGCAGTTCTTC	CASSLGAGGYVEQFF
TRBV18	NA	14	few	TRBJ2-5	TGTGCCAGCTCACCACCGTCCCAAAAAGAGACCCAGTACTTC	CASSPPSQKETQYF
TRBV7-9	TRBD2	16	few	TRBJ2-5	TGTGCCAGCAGCTTAGCGGGACTAGCGCGGGGGGAGACCCAGTACTTC	CASSLAGLARGETQYF
TRBV7-3	NA	16	many	TRBJ2-1	TGTGCCAGCAGCTTTGGAGGGAGAGCGGCCATGGATGAGCAGTTCTTC	CASSFGGRAAMDEQFF
TRBV7-2	TRBD2	16	NA	TRBJ2-7	TGTGCCAGCAGCTTAGCGCTTTCTAGCGGAGAACGGGAGCAGTACTTC	CASSLALSSGEREQYF
TRBV7-3	TRBD2	14	many	TRBJ2-7	TGTGCCAGCAGCTTAGCTAGCGGGGCCTACGAGCAGTACTTC	CASSLASGAYEQYF
TRBV2	TRBD2	16	many	TRBJ2-3	TGTGCCAGCAGTTTAAGAAGCGGGAGAGGCGCAGATACGCAGTATTTT	CASSLRSGRGADTQYF
TRBV7-9	TRBD2	16	few	TRBJ2-1	TGTGCCAGCAGCTTAGAGGGCGGGAGGGGGAACAATGAGCAGTTCTTC	CASSLEGGRGNNEQFF
TRBV12-3/TRBV12-4	NA	12	many	TRBJ1-2	TGTGCCAGCAGTTTGCCACCCAATGGCTACACCTTC	CASSLPPNGYTF
TRBV20-1	TRBD2	14	many	TRBJ2-7	TGCAGTGCTAGTGCGGGGACTAGCGCCTACGAGCAGTACTTC	CSASAGTSAYEQYF
TRBV20-1	TRBD2	21	NA	TRBJ2-6	TGCAGTGCTAGAGTTCCAGGTCATCAGCGGGAGGGCCCCACTGGGGCCAACGTCCTGACTTTC	CSARVPGHQREGPTGANVLTF
TRBV11-2	NA	17	many	TRBJ2-7	TGTGCCAGCAGCATTTTGGGTCCCGCGTCGGGGAAGGGCGAGCAGTACTTC	CASSILGPASGKGEQYF